Following are 5 T cell receptor beta chains from one sample sequenced in a study of Graves' ophthalmopathy and Graves' hyperthyroidism. Researchers took RNA transcripts and amplified TCR beta CDR3 regions from them. The library came from an HTBI-primed first-round RT-PCR and a second-round multiplex PCR. TCRdb ran MiXCR on the multiplex PCR reads and lists one entry per CDR3 protein. The data contain 150,000 to 200,000 distinct CDR3 sequences, around two fifths of them singletons. Input material: peripheral blood. These receptors came from a man aged 30 to 39 with Graves' ophthalmopathy.

This clonotype came up many times. The chain is built from TRBV30 and TRBJ1-2, with unresolved D. V dropped 3 bases and J dropped 3 bases, with 11 bases sitting between them. The V gene's germline CDR1 is GTSNPN and CDR2 SVGIG (reference sequence). This CDR3 has 13 residues. The CDR3 DNA reads as TGTGCCTGGAGCCCCGGACCATACTATGGCTACACCTTC. Translation gives CAWSPGPYYGYTF.

The chain has TRBV6-5 and TRBJ2-4; the match to TRBD1 covers 7 bases. Germline V gene lookup returns CDR1 MNHEY and CDR2 SVGAGI. The CDR3 runs to 14 residues. J was trimmed by 5 bases and V by 5 bases; bases with no gene match: 6. CDR3 loop: CASSHRGIENIQYF. The CDR3 region has the DNA TGTGCCAGCAGTCACAGGGGTATAGAAAACATTCAGTACTTC.

This chain uses TRBV11-2 with TRBJ1-5; TRBD1 aligns across 7 bases. The CDR3 spans 18 residues. Losses at the gene ends were 3 bases for V and 6 bases for J; bases not matched to a gene: 17. Germline V gene data show CDR1 as SGHAT and CDR2 as FQNNGV. The CDR3 DNA reads TGTGCCAGCAGCTTGGACAGGTGGCGGGGAGACAGGATTCAGCCCCAGCATTTT. Translating gives CASSLDRWRGDRIQPQHF. The entire variable domain, with the rest obtained from reference TRBV11-2 and TRBJ1-5, is as follows: EAGVAQSPRYKIIEKRQSVAFWCNPISGHATLYWYQQILGQGPKLLIQFQNNGVVDDSQLPKDRFSAERLKGVDSTLKIQPAKLEDSAVYLCASSLDRWRGDRIQPQHFGDGTRLSIL.

The V and J genes are TRBV28 and TRBJ1-1, with D hard to call. Trimming pared 4 bases from V and 0 bases from J, leaving 6 bases between. This CDR3 spans 13 amino acids. CDR1 is MDHEN, CDR2 SYDVKM, per germline. The CDR3: CASSSVLNTEAFF. The CDR3 DNA is TGTGCCAGCAGTTCGGTGTTGAACACTGAAGCTTTCTTT.

In this sample, this clonotype turned up many times. V usage is TRBV6-5 and J usage is TRBJ1-2, with D unclear. The V and J ends lost 3 bases and 8 bases respectively, with 10 bases between them. Germline V gene data show CDR1 as MNHEY and CDR2 as SVGAGI. The CDR3 loop spans 12 amino acids. The CDR3: CASSYGGRGYTF. DNA for the CDR3: TGTGCCAGCAGTTATGGCGGGCGAGGCTACACCTTC.